Following are 29 T cell receptor beta chains from one sample sequenced in a study of T-cell memory formation after mild COVID-19. MiXCR, applied by TCRdb to the 5' RACE reads, yields one record per CDR3 protein. The sample has about 150,000 distinct CDR3 sequences, about 23% seen once. What was sequenced was PBMCs or a T cell subset sorted from them (not recorded which). The receptors here all came from an adult woman who had mild COVID-19 (a few samples of this study predate the infection). Cell type and time point are not known.

The chain carries TRBV28 and TRBJ2-5; tentatively, D is TRBD1 or TRBD2 (5 bases each). V lost 6 bases to trimming and J lost 1 base, with 12 bases between them. The CDR3 is made up of 14 amino acids. Germline lookup yields CDR1 MDHEN and CDR2 SYDVKM. The CDR3 protein is CASRGTELQETQYF. CDR3 nucleotides: TGTGCCAGCAGAGGGACGGAACTCCAAGAGACCCAGTACTTC.

V and J are TRBV12-3 or TRBV12-4 and TRBJ1-2; tentatively, D is TRBD1 (6 bases). The ends were cut back, 8 bases at V and 4 bases at J, with 20 bases in the middle. CDR3 length equals 15 residues. In DNA form, the CDR3 reads TGTGCCAGCGGTTGGGGGCAGGGCGCGGGCTATGGCTACACCTTC. Its protein is CASGWGQGAGYGYTF.

This clonotype appeared a few times. The rearrangement joins TRBV2 to TRBJ1-2; D uncertain. CDR3 size: 14 residues. V lost 7 bases to trimming and J lost 1 base, with 13 bases between them. CDR1 SNHLY and CDR2 FYNNEI come from the germline V gene. CDR3 DNA sequence: TGTGCCAGCAATGGCCCAGACGATAACTATGGCTACACCTTC. Protein product: CASNGPDDNYGYTF.

With regard to this clonotype: A read error is likely, as this CDR3 ends without the conserved phenylalanine or tryptophan. V usage is TRBV7-6 and J usage is TRBJ2-7; 8 nucleotides line up with TRBD1. V lost 5 bases and J lost 2; bases outside the gene matches: 5. There are 14 residues in the CDR3. Germline loops: CDR1 SGHVS, CDR2 FNYEAQ. The CDR3 nucleotides read TGTGCCAGCAGCCTCGAGACAGGGGCCTACGAGCAGTACTTA. Translating gives CASSLETGAYEQYL.

The chain is built from TRBV3-1 and TRBJ1-2, with 12 bases that match TRBD1. The junction had 16 bases not matched to a gene; V was cut back by 1 base and J by 1 base. The germline V gene encodes CDR1 LGHDT and CDR2 YNNKEL (reference sequence). The CDR3 has 21 residues. The CDR3 region is CASSQGQVLAGTGGYNYGYTF. CDR3 sequence (DNA): TGTGCCAGCAGCCAAGGGCAGGTTTTAGCTGGGACAGGGGGCTATAACTATGGCTACACCTTC.

This clonotype has just a few counts. V gene TRBV7-9 combines with J gene TRBJ1-1; D is unresolved. Looked up from germline, CDR1 is SEHNR and CDR2 is FQNEAQ (reference sequence). Trimming cost V 0 bases and J 7 bases, with 6 bases left between them. The CDR3 is made up of 12 amino acids. CDR3 sequence reads: CASSLAFDEAFF. The CDR3 bases are TGTGCCAGCAGCTTAGCATTCGATGAAGCTTTCTTT.

This chain joins TRBV7-9 and TRBJ2-7, with a weak D call TRBD1 (6 bases). Trimming cost V 6 bases and J 4 bases, with 22 bases left between them. The CDR3 is 16 residues long. Germline CDR1 and CDR2: SEHNR and FQNEAQ (reference sequence). CDR3 loop: CASRGEQGLGRYEQYF. The CDR3 DNA reads as TGTGCCAGCAGGGGGGAACAGGGCCTGGGACGATACGAGCAGTACTTC.

The chain has TRBV10-3 and TRBJ2-3; TRBD1 agrees at 7 bases. Trimming cost V 0 bases and J 0 bases; bases outside gene matches: 9. The CDR3 length is 18 residues. Germline-derived CDR1 and CDR2 are ENHRY and SYGVKD. The CDR3 spells CAISESSRQGVSTDTQYF. As DNA, the CDR3 is TGTGCCATCAGTGAGTCGTCCAGACAGGGTGTAAGCACAGATACGCAGTATTTT.

This chain connects TRBV29-1 to TRBJ2-6; D could derive from TRBD1 or TRBD2 (5 bases each). V shed 1 base and J shed 4 bases, with 11 bases lying between them. There are 15 residues in the CDR3. Germline V gives CDR1 SQVTM, CDR2 ANQGSEA. CDR3 amino acids: CSVEGGDPGANVLTF. The CDR3 region has the DNA TGCAGCGTTGAAGGAGGGGATCCCGGGGCCAACGTCCTGACTTTC.

This clonotype was counted between two and nine times. The chain combines TRBV24-1 with TRBJ1-1; TRBD1 matches at 7 bases. This CDR3 is 15 amino acids long. Trimming removed 4 bases from V and 1 base from J; junction bases left unmatched: 5. Germline CDR1 is KGHDR and CDR2 is SFDVKD. CDR3 nucleotide sequence: TGTGCCACCAGTGACAACAGGGGTTCGAACACTGAAGCTTTCTTT. Protein: CATSDNRGSNTEAFF.

The chain is built from TRBV2 and TRBJ1-2; D possibly corresponds to TRBD1 (5 bases). The CDR3 sequence is 12 residues long. Looked up from germline, CDR1 is SNHLY and CDR2 is FYNNEI. V shed 5 bases and J shed 7 bases, with 11 bases lying between them. The CDR3 sequence is CASSIGAVGYTF. CDR3 in DNA: TGTGCCAGCAGTATCGGGGCCGTTGGCTACACCTTC.

The chain joins TRBV24-1 to TRBJ2-7; maybe TRBD1 (6 bases). Germline values: CDR1 KGHDR, CDR2 SFDVKD. The CDR3 spans 13 residues. V dropped 4 bases and J dropped 7 bases, with 13 bases sitting between them. DNA of the CDR3: TGTGCCACCAGTGACCTAATAGGGACAGAGCAGTACTTC. Its translation is CATSDLIGTEQYF.

This CDR3 is CASSVTGRTTEAFF. CDR3 bases: TGTGCCAGCAGCGTCACAGGGCGTACCACTGAAGCTTTCTTT. The chain is built from TRBV9 and TRBJ1-1, with D possibly being TRBD1 (6 bases). CDR3 length equals 14 residues. Germline CDR1 reads SGDLS; CDR2 reads YYNGEE. With 2 bases removed from V and 4 bases from J, the gap between germline ends came to 12 bases.

The rearrangement links TRBV27 to TRBJ1-5; no definite D call. Germline V gene lookup returns CDR1 MNHEY and CDR2 SMNVEV (reference sequence). The V end lost 5 bases, the J end lost 3 bases, and 17 bases lay between the germline ends. The CDR3 runs to 16 residues. DNA for the CDR3: TGTGCCAGCAGTCTAGGAGGCAGAGACCTCAATCAGCCCCAGCATTTT. Translation gives CASSLGGRDLNQPQHF.

This clonotype was detected only a few times. The rearrangement joins TRBV7-9 to TRBJ1-5, with 7 bases aligning to TRBD1. V lost 1 base, J lost 6 bases, and 15 bases stayed unmatched. The CDR3 sequence is 18 residues long. Germline V gives CDR1 SEHNR, CDR2 FQNEAQ (reference sequence). CDR3 sequence: CASSLGGLEGAAGQPQHF. DNA for the CDR3: TGTGCCAGCAGCTTAGGAGGCCTGGAGGGGGCTGCGGGTCAGCCCCAGCATTTT.

The chain recombines TRBV6-6 with TRBJ2-3; no clear D gene. Germline V lookup: CDR1 MNHNY, CDR2 SVGAGI (reference sequence). V was trimmed by 3 bases and J by 0 bases, leaving 13 bases between them. This CDR3 contains 16 residues. This CDR3 is CASSYKWGTSTDTQYF. The CDR3 DNA follows: TGTGCCAGCAGTTATAAATGGGGTACTAGCACAGATACGCAGTATTTT.

The genes are TRBV7-9 and TRBJ1-3, with a weak D call TRBD1 (5 bases). Germline assignment: CDR1 SEHNR and CDR2 FQNEAQ (reference sequence). The CDR3 sequence is 15 residues long. V was clipped by 1 base and J by 2 bases, with 9 bases between them. The CDR3 reads CASSLGGGTGNTIYF. The DNA for the CDR3 is TGTGCCAGCAGCTTAGGGGGGGGAACTGGAAACACCATATATTTT.

V gene TRBV18 combines with J gene TRBJ2-7, with a tentative D call TRBD2 (5 bases). This CDR3 has 14 residues. Trimming removed 3 bases from V and 2 bases from J, with 11 bases in between. Germline V gene data show CDR1 as KGHSH and CDR2 as LQKENI. This CDR3 reads CASSPGESPYEQYF. CDR3 in DNA: TGTGCCAGCTCACCGGGAGAGTCCCCCTACGAGCAGTACTTC.

The rearrangement joins TRBV7-3 to TRBJ2-3; 9 positions agree with TRBD1. The germline V gene encodes CDR1 SGHTA and CDR2 FQGTGA. Trimming at V came to 4 bases and at J to 6 bases, leaving 5 bases not matched to a gene. The CDR3 length is 14 residues. This CDR3 reads CASSSHGQGDTQYF. CDR3 bases: TGTGCCAGCAGCTCGCACGGACAGGGGGATACGCAGTATTTT.

The rearrangement links TRBV5-1 to TRBJ2-1, with D perhaps being TRBD1 or TRBD2 (5 bases each). The germline V and J ends were trimmed by 0 bases and 7 bases, with 17 bases remaining between them. Germline CDR1 reads SGHRS; CDR2 reads YFSETQ. The CDR3 extends over 16 amino acids. DNA of the CDR3: TGCGCCAGCAGCTTGGGTCGGGGCTCCATGGGGAATGAGCAGTTCTTC. Translating it yields CASSLGRGSMGNEQFF.

The J gene is TRBJ2-1, the V gene TRBV10-3; TRBD2 is a possible D gene (5 bases). Germline-derived CDR1 and CDR2 are ENHRY and SYGVKD. The CDR3 extends over 12 amino acids. V was pared by 4 bases and J by 7 bases, with 8 bases between. CDR3: CAISAEGNEQFF. The CDR3 bases are TGTGCCATCAGTGCAGAGGGAAATGAGCAGTTCTTC.

This clonotype has a count of ten or more. The V call is TRBV20-1, the J call TRBJ1-1; perhaps TRBD1 as D (6 bases). Trimming pared 1 base from V and 1 base from J, leaving 10 bases between. The CDR3 loop spans 14 amino acids. Germline V CDR1 and CDR2: DFQATT, SNEGSKA (reference sequence). This chain's CDR3 is CSARVPGQNTEAFF. CDR3 DNA: TGCAGTGCTAGAGTACCGGGACAGAACACTGAAGCTTTCTTT.

This clonotype has only a few counts. This chain links TRBV5-1 with TRBJ2-7; 9 bases are a match to TRBD1. The germline CDR1 and CDR2 sequences are SGHRS and YFSETQ. V trimming: 3 bases; J trimming: 3 bases; junction bases outside the gene matches: 7. The CDR3 spans 15 residues. This CDR3 is CASSSRTGQGYEQYF. CDR3 bases: TGCGCCAGCAGCTCCAGGACGGGACAGGGCTACGAGCAGTACTTC.

This clonotype was observed a handful of times. The chain joins TRBV28 to TRBJ1-5, with TRBD1 matching over 8 bases. CDR3 length equals 17 residues. J gave up 4 bases and V 2 bases, and 10 bases lay outside the gene matches. The germline CDR1 and CDR2 sequences are MDHEN and SYDVKM. The CDR3 DNA reads as TGTGCCAGCAGTTTAGGCAGGGGGCCCCTAAGAAATCAGCCCCAGCATTTT. The encoded protein is CASSLGRGPLRNQPQHF. Variable domain in full (rest from reference TRBV28 and TRBJ1-5): DVKVTQSSRYLVKRTGEKVFLECVQDMDHENMFWYRQDPGLGLRLIYFSYDVKMKEKGDIPEGYSVSREKKERFSLILESASTNQTSMYLCASSLGRGPLRNQPQHFGDGTRLSIL.

This chain links TRBV20-1 with TRBJ2-3, with a tentative D call TRBD1 (5 bases). CDR3 length equals 15 residues. V was pared by 0 bases and J by 1 base, with 11 bases between. The germline CDR1 and CDR2 sequences are DFQATT and SNEGSKA (reference sequence). CDR3 DNA sequence: TGCAGTGCTAGAGATCAGGGCCAAGGCACAGATACGCAGTATTTT. It yields the protein CSARDQGQGTDTQYF.

This sequence joins TRBV19 and TRBJ2-1; possibly TRBD2 for D (6 bases). Germline assignment: CDR1 LNHDA and CDR2 SQIVND (reference sequence). This CDR3 contains 19 residues. V dropped 5 bases and J dropped 6 bases, with 29 bases sitting between them. The CDR3 spells CASSQGRGDLEGPGNEQFF. DNA of the CDR3: TGTGCCAGTAGTCAGGGCCGCGGAGATCTGGAGGGACCGGGCAATGAGCAGTTCTTC. Full variable domain (outside the CDR3, taken from reference TRBV19 and TRBJ2-1): DGGITQSPKYLFRKEGQNVTLSCEQNLNHDAMYWYRQDPGQGLRLIYYSQIVNDFQKGDIAEGYSVSREKKESFPLTVTSAQKNPTAFYLCASSQGRGDLEGPGNEQFFGPGTRLTVL.

This clonotype was detected only a few times. The CDR3 sequence: CATSEPIDTGELFF. The CDR3 DNA follows: TGTGCCACCAGTGAACCTATTGACACCGGGGAGCTGTTTTTT. The chain uses TRBV24-1 and TRBJ2-2; D gene unclear. This CDR3 has 14 residues. Trimming took off 4 bases at V and 3 bases at J, with 8 bases between the two ends. Germline CDR1 reads KGHDR; CDR2 reads SFDVKD.

The J gene is TRBJ2-5, the V gene TRBV19; no firm D call. The germline V and J ends were trimmed by 3 bases and 4 bases, with 6 bases remaining between them. Germline V gives CDR1 LNHDA, CDR2 SQIVND (reference sequence). The CDR3 is made up of 12 amino acids. CDR3 amino acids: CASSMDRETQYF. The CDR3 nucleotides read TGTGCCAGTAGTATGGATAGAGAGACCCAGTACTTC.

V usage is TRBV4-1 and J usage is TRBJ2-5, with 8 nucleotides matching TRBD2. The CDR3 length is 15 residues. Germline assignment: CDR1 MGHRA and CDR2 YSYEKL. V lost 4 bases to trimming and J lost 2 bases; unmatched junction nucleotides: 6. CDR3 in amino acids: CASSRTSGSQETQYF. DNA of the CDR3: TGCGCCAGCAGCCGTACTAGCGGCTCTCAAGAGACCCAGTACTTC.